This entry describes one T cell receptor beta chain. What it recognizes is unknown. Trimming left V 6 bases short and J 1 base short, with 6 bases between. Germline V CDR1 and CDR2: MDHEN, SYDVKM. The length of the CDR3 is 12 residues. This sample is drawn from a study of chemoradiotherapy in HPV16-positive cancers. Findings and caveats of the study: Candidate HPV-specific clones and E7-related TCR motifs grew in tumor during treatment.

Data came from immunoSEQ multiplex PCR; TCRdb stores just in-frame clones and leaves some out. The sample lists roughly 450 clones; approximately 90% were seen once. The chain has TRBV28 and TRBJ2-5; D ambiguous. Specimen: tumor tissue, collected from a patient who underwent chemoradiotherapy. The TCR comes from a human donor with HPV-associated anogenital cancer. CDR3 amino acids: CASSNPQETQYF. The DNA for the CDR3 is TGTGCCAGCAGCAATCCCCAAGAGACCCAGTACTTC.